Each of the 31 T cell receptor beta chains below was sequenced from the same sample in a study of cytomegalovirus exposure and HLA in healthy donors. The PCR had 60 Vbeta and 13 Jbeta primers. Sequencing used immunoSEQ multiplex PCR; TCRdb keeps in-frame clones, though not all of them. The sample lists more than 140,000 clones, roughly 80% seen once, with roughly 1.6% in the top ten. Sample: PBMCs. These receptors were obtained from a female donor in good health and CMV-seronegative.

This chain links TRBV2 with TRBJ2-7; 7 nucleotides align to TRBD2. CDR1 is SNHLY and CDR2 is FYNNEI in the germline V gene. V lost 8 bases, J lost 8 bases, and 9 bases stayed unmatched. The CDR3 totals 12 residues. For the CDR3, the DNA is TGTGCCAGCCATAGCGGGCAGGCGAAGCAGTACTTC. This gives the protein CASHSGQAKQYF. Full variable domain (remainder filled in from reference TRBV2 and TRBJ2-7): EPEVTQTPSHQVTQMGQEVILRCVPISNHLYFYWYRQILGQKVEFLVSFYNNEISEKSEIFDDQFSVERPDGSNFTLKIRSTKLEDSAMYFCASHSGQAKQYFGPGTRLTVT.

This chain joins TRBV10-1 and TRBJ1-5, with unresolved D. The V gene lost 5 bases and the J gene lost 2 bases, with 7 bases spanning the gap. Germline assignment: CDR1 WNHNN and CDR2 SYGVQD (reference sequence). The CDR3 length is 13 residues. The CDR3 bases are TGCGCCAGCAGTCCGGGAGGCAATCAGCCCCAGCATTTT. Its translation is CASSPGGNQPQHF.

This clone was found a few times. The CDR3: CASSENRGGETQYF. In DNA form, the CDR3 reads TGTGCCAGCAGCGAAAACAGGGGGGGGGAGACCCAGTACTTC. The chain uses TRBV7-2 and TRBJ2-5; possible D gene TRBD1, 8 bases. Germline V gene lookup returns CDR1 SGHTA and CDR2 FQGNSA. The CDR3 is 14 amino acids. The germline V and J ends were trimmed by 5 bases and 5 bases, with 15 bases remaining between them.

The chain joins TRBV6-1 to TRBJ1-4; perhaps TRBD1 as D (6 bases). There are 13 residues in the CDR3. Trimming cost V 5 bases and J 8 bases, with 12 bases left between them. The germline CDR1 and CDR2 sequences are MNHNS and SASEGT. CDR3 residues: CASSLTGQEKLFF. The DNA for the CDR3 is TGTGCCAGCAGTTTGACAGGTCAAGAAAAACTGTTTTTT.

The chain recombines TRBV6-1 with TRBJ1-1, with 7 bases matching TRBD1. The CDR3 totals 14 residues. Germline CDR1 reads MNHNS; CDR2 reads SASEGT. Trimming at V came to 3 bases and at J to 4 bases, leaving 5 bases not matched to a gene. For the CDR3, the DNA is TGTGCCAGCAGTGATTATCAGGGGGTCACTGAAGCTTTCTTT. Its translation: CASSDYQGVTEAFF.

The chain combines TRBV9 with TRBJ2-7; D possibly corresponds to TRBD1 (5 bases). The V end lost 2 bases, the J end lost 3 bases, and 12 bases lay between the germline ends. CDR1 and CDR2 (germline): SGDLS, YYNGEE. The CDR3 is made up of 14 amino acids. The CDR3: CASSVKGAGYEQYF. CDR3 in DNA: TGTGCCAGCAGCGTCAAAGGGGCAGGCTACGAGCAGTACTTC.

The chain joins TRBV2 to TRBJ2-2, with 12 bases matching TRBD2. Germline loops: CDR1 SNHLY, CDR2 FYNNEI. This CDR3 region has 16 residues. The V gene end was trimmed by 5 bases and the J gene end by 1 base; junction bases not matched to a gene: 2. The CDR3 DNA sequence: TGTGCCAGCAGTCCGACTAGCGGGGGGAACACCGGGGAGCTGTTTTTT. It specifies CASSPTSGGNTGELFF.

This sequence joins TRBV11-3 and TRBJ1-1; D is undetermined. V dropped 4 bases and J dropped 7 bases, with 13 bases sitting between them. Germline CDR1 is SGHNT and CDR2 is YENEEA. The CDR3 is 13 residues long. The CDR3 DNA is TGTGCCAGCAGCTCCCCACGAACCTATGAAGCTTTCTTT. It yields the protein CASSSPRTYEAFF.

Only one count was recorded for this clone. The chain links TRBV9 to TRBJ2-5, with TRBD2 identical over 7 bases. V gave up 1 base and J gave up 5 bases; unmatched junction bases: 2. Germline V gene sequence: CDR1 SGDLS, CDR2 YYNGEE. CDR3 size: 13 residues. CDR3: CASSVSAGETQYF. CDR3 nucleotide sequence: TGTGCCAGCAGCGTATCAGCGGGGGAGACCCAGTACTTC.

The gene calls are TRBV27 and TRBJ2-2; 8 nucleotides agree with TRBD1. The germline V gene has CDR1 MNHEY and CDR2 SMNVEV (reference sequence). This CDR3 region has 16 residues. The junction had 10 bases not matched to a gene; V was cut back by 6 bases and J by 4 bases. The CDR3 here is CASRGDRGSGTGELFF. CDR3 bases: TGTGCCAGCAGGGGAGACAGGGGATCAGGCACCGGGGAGCTGTTTTTT.

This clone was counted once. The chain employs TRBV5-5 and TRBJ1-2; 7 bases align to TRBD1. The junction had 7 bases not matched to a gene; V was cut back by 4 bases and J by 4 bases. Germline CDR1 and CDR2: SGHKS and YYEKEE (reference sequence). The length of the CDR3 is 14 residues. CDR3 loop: CASSPRQGGYGYTF. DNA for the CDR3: TGTGCCAGCAGCCCACGACAGGGTGGCTATGGCTACACCTTC.

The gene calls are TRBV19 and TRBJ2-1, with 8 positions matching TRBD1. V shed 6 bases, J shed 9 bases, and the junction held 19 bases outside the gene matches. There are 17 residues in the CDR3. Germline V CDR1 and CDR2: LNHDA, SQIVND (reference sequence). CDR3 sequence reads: CASRPHVGQGGVGEQFF. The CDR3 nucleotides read TGTGCCAGTAGGCCTCACGTAGGACAGGGTGGGGTCGGTGAGCAGTTCTTC.

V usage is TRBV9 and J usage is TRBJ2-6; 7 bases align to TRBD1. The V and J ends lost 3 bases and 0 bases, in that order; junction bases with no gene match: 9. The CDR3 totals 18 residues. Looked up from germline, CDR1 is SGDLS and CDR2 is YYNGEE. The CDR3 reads CASSANPRDSSGANVLTF. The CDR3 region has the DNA TGTGCCAGCAGCGCCAATCCCAGGGACAGCTCTGGGGCCAACGTCCTGACTTTC.

CDR3 bases: TGTGCCACCAGCAGTCCGGGACAGGGGTACAATGAGCAGTTCTTC. It encodes CATSSPGQGYNEQFF. The chain recombines TRBV15 with TRBJ2-1, with TRBD1 matching over 10 bases. Trimming cost V 3 bases and J 4 bases; bases outside gene matches: 3. In germline, CDR1 is LNHNV, CDR2 YYDKDF (reference sequence). The CDR3 consists of 15 residues.

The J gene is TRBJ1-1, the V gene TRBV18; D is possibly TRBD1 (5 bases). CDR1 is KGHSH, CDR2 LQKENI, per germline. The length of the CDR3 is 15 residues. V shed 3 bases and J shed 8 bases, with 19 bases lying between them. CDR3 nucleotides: TGTGCCAGCTCACCCAAGTCAGGTTCGGGGGGAGAAGCTTTCTTT. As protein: CASSPKSGSGGEAFF.

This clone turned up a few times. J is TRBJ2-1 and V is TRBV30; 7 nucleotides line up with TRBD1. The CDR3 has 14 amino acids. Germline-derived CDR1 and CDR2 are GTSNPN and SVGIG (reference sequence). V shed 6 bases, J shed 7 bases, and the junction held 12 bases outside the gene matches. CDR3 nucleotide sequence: TGTGCCTGCCGGACAGGACCTGGGGGAAATGAGCAGTTCTTC. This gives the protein CACRTGPGGNEQFF.

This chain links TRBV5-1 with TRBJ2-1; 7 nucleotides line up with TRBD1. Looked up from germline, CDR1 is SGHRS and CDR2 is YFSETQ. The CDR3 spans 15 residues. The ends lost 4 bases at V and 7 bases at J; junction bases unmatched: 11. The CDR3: CASSAEPTGLNEQFF. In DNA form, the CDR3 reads TGCGCCAGCAGCGCGGAGCCGACAGGGTTGAATGAGCAGTTCTTC.

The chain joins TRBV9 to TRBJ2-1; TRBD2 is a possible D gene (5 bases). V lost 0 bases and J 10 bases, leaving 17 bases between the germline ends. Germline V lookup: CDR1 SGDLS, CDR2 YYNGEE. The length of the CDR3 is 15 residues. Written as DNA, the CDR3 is TGTGCCAGCAGCGTAGCCTCGCTTGGAGGCGGGGAGCAGTTCTTC. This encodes CASSVASLGGGEQFF.

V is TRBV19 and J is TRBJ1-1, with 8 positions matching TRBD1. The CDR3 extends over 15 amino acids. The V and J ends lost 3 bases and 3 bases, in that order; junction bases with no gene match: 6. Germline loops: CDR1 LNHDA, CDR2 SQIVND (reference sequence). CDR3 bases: TGTGCCAGTAGTATTCAGTACAGGGGGGACACTGAAGCTTTCTTT. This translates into CASSIQYRGDTEAFF. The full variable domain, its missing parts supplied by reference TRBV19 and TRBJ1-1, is DGGITQSPKYLFRKEGQNVTLSCEQNLNHDAMYWYRQDPGQGLRLIYYSQIVNDFQKGDIAEGYSVSREKKESFPLTVTSAQKNPTAFYLCASSIQYRGDTEAFFGQGTRLTVV.

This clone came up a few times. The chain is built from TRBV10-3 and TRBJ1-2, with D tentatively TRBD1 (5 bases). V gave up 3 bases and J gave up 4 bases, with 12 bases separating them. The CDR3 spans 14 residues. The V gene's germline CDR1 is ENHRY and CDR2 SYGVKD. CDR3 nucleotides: TGTGCCATCAGTGATGCCCGACAGATCTATGGCTACACCTTC. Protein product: CAISDARQIYGYTF.

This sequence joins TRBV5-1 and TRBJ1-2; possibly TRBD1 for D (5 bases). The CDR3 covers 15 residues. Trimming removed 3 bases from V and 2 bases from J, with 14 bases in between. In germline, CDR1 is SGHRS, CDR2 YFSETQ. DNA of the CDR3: TGCGCCAGCAGCTCCTCCGGGGGAACAAACTATGGCTACACCTTC. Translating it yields CASSSSGGTNYGYTF.

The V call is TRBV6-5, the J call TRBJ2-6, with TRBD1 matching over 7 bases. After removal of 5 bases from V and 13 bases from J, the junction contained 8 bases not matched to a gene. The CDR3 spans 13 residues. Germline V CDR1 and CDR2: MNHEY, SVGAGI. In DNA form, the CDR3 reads TGTGCCAGCAGTGATGGACAGGAGGATGTCCTGACTTTC. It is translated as CASSDGQEDVLTF.

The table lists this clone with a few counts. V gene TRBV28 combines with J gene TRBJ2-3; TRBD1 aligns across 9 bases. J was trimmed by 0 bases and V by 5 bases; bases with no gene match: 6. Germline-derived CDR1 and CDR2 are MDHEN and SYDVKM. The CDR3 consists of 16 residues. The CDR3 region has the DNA TGTGCCAGCAGTACTCGGACAGGGGCGAGCACAGATACGCAGTATTTT. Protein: CASSTRTGASTDTQYF.

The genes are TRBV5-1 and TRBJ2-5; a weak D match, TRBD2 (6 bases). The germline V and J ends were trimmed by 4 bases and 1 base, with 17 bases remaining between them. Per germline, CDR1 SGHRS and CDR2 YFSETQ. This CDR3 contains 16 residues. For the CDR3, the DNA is TGCGCCAGCAGCGCAATAGCGGCTAACCCCCAAGAGACCCAGTACTTC. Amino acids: CASSAIAANPQETQYF. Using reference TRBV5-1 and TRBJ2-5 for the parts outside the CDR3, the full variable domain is KAGVTQTPRYLIKTRGQQVTLSCSPISGHRSVSWYQQTPGQGLQFLFEYFSETQRNKGNFPGRFSGRQFSNSRSEMNVSTLELGDSALYLCASSAIAANPQETQYFGPGTRLLVL.

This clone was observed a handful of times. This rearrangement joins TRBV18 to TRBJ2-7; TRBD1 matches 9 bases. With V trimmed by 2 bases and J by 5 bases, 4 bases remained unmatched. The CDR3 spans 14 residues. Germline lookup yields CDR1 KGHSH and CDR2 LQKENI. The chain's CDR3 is CASSPTGGLNEQYF. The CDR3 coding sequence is TGTGCCAGCTCACCAACAGGGGGCCTAAACGAGCAGTACTTC. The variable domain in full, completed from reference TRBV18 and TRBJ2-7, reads NAGVMQNPRHLVRRRGQEARLRCSPMKGHSHVYWYRQLPEEGLKFMVYLQKENIIDESGMPKERFSAEFPKEGPSILRIQQVVRGDSAAYFCASSPTGGLNEQYFGPGTRLTVT.

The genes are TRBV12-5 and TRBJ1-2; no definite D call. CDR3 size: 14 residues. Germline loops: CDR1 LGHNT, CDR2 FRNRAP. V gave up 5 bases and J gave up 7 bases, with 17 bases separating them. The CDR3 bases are TGTGCTAGTGGTGGTGGTCTCCGGGTTGGTGGCTACACCTTC. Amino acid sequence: CASGGGLRVGGYTF.

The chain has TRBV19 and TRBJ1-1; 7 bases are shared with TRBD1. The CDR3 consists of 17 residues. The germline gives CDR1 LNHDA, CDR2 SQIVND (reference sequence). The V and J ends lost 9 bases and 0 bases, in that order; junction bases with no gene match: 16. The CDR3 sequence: CARSDQQGQQLNTEAFF. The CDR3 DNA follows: TGTGCCAGATCCGACCAACAGGGACAGCAGCTGAACACTGAAGCTTTCTTT.

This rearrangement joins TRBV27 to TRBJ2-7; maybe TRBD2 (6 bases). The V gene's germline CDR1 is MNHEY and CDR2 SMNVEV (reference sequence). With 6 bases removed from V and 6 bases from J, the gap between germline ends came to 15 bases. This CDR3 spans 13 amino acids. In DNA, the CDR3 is TGTGCCAGCAGCCCGGCCGGGGGAGTCGAGCAGTACTTC. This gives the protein CASSPAGGVEQYF.

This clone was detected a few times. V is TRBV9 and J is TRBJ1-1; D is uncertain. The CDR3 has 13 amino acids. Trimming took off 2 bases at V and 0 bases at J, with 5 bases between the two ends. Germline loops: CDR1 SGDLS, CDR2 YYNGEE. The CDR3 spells CASSVELNTEAFF. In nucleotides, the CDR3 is TGTGCCAGCAGCGTCGAGCTGAACACTGAAGCTTTCTTT. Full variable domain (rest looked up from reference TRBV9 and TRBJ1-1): DSGVTQTPKHLITATGQRVTLRCSPRSGDLSVYWYQQSLDQGLQFLIQYYNGEERAKGNILERFSAQQFPDLHSELNLSSLELGDSALYFCASSVELNTEAFFGQGTRLTVV.

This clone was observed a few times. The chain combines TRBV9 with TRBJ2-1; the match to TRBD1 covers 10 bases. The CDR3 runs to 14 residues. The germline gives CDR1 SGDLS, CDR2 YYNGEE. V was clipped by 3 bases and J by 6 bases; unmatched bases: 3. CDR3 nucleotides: TGTGCCAGCAGCGCCGGGACAGGGGTCAATGAGCAGTTCTTC. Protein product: CASSAGTGVNEQFF.

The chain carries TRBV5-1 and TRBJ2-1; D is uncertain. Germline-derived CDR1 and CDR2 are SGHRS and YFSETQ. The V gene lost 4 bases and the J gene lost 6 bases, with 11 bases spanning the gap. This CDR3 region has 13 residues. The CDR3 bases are TGCGCCAGCAGCCGTAAACTACCCAATGAGCAGTTCTTC. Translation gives CASSRKLPNEQFF. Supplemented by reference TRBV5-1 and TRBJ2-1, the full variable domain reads KAGVTQTPRYLIKTRGQQVTLSCSPISGHRSVSWYQQTPGQGLQFLFEYFSETQRNKGNFPGRFSGRQFSNSRSEMNVSTLELGDSALYLCASSRKLPNEQFFGPGTRLTVL.